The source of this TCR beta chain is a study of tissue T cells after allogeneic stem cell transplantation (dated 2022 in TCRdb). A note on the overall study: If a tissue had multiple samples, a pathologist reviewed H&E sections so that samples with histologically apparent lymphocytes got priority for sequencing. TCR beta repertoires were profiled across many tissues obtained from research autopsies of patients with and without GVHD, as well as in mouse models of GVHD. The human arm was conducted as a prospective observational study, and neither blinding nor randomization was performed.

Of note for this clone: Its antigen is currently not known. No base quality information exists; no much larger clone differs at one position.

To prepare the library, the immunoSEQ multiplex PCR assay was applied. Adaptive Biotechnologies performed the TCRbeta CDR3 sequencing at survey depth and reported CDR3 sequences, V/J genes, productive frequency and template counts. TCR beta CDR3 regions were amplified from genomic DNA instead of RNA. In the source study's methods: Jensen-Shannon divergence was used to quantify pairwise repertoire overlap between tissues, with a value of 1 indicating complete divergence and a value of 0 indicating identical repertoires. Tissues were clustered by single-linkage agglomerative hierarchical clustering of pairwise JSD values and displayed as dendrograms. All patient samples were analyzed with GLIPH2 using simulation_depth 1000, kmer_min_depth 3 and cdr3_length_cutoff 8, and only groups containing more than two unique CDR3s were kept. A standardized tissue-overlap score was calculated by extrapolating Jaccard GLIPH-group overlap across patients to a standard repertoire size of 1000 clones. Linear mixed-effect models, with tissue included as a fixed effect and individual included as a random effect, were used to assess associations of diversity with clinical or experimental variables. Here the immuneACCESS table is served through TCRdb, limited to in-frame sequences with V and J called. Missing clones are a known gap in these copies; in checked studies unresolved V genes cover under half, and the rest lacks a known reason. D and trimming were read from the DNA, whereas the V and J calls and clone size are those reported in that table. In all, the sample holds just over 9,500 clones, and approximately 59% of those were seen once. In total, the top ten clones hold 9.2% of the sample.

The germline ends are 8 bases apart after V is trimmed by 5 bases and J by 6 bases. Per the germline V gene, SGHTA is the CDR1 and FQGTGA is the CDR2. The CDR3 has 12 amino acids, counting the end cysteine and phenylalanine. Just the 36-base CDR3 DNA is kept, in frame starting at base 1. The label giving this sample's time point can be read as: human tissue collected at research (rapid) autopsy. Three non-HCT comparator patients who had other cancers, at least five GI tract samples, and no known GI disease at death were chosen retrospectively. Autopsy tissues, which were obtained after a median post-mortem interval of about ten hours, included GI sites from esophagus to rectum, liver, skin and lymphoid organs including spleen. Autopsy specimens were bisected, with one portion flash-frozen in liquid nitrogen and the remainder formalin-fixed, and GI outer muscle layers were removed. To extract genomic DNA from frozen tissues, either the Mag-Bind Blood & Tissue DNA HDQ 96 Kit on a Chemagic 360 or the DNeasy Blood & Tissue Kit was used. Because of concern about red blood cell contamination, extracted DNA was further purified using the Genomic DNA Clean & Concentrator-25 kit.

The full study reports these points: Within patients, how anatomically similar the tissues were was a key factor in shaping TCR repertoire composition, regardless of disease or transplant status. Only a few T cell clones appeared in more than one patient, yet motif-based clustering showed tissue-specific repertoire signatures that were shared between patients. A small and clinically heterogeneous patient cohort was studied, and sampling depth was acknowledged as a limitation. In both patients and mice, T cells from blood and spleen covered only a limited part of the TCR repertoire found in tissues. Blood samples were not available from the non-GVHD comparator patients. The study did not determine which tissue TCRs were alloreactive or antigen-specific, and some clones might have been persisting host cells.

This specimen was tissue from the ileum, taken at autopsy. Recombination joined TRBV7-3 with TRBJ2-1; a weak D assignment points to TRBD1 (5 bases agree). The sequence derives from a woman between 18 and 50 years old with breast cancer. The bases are TGTGCCAGCAGCGGGGCAGGCAATGAGCAGTTCTTC. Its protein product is CASSGAGNEQFF.